This T cell receptor (beta chain) is from a study of T cells in localized non-small cell lung cancer. Study-wide points: Patients showing higher blood T cell density tended to see longer overall survival.

The V end was cut by 4 bases, the J end by 4 bases, with 10 bases between. Looked up from germline, CDR1 is SGDLS and CDR2 is YYNGEE. This CDR3 is 13 amino acids long. Libraries were prepared by immunoSEQ multiplex PCR; TCRdb keeps only in-frame clonotypes and omits some of them. The sample contains about 56,000 clones, approximately 90% of which appear only once. As for this clone: What it binds is not known.

This specimen was peripheral blood, taken before any cancer treatment. The V gene is TRBV9, the J gene TRBJ2-3; D is unclear. This TCR derives from a woman between 35 and 70 years old with stage I lung adenocarcinoma. In DNA, the CDR3 is TGTGCCAGCAGCCCCCCCACCGCAGATACGCAGTATTTT. Its protein is CASSPPTADTQYF.